This section outlines one T cell receptor (beta chain) sequence together with its context. This CDR3 is built from 15 residues. Germline lookup yields CDR1 SGDLS and CDR2 YYNGEE. With V trimmed by 0 bases and J by 7 bases, 7 bases remained unmatched. This sample was taken from a study of blood T cell repertoires in COVID-19. About the study: Material from acute and convalescent COVID-19 was sourced from the United States, Italy and Spain.

This table comes from immunoSEQ multiplex PCR, and its TCRdb copy is limited to in-frame clones, with some not included. The sample lists about 62,000 clones, more than 70% occurring once. The receptor was isolated from a human donor in a cohort sampled during active COVID-19. The sequenced material came from peripheral blood. This rearrangement joins TRBV9 to TRBJ2-1, with TRBD2 matching 7 bases. CDR3 residues: CASSVAGRAINEQFF. Here the CDR3 DNA reads TGTGCCAGCAGCGTAGCTGGGAGGGCTATAAATGAGCAGTTCTTC.